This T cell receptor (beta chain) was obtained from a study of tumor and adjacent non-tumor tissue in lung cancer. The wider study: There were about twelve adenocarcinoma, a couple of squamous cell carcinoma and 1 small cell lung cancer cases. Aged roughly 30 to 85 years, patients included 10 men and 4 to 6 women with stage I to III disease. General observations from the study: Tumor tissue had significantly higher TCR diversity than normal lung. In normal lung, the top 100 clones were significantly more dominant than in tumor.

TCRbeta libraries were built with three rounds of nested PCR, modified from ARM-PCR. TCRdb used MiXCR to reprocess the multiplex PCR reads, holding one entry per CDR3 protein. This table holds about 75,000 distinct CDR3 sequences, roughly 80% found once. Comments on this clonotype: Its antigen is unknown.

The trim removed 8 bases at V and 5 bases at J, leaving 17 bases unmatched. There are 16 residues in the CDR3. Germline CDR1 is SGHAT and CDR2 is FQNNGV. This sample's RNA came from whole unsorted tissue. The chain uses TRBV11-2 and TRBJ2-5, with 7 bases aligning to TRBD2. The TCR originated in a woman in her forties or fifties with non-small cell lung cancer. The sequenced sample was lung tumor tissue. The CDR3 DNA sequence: TGTGCCAGCTGCCTCAGAACCGGGACTACTCTGGAGACCCAGTACTTC. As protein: CASCLRTGTTLETQYF.